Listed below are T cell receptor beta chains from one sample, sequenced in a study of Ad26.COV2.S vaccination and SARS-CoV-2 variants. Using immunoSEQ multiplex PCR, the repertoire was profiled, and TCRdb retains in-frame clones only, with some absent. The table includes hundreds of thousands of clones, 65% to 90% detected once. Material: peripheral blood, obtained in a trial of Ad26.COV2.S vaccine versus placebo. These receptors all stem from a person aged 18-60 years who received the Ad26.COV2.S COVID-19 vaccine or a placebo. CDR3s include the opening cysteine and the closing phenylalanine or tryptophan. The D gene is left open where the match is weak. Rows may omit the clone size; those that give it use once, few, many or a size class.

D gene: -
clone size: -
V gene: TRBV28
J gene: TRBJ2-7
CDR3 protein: CASSLTLTGSYEQYF
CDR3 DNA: TGTGCCAGCAGTCTTACTCTTACAGGTTCCTACGAGCAGTACTTC

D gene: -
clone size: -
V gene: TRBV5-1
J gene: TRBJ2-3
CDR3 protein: CASSPEGPRTQYF
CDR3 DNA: TGCGCCAGCAGCCCCGAGGGGCCCCGGACGCAGTATTTT

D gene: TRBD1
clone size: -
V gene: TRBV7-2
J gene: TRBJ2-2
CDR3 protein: CASSPGQGGTGELFF
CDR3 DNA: TGTGCCAGCAGCCCCGGACAGGGTGGCACCGGGGAGCTGTTTTTT

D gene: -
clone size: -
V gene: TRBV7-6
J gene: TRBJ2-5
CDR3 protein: CASSWETGGETQYF
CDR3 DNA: TGTGCCAGCAGCTGGGAGACTGGTGGAGAGACCCAGTACTTC

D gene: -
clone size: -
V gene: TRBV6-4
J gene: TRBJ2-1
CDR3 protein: CAILRTSYNEQFF
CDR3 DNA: TGTGCCATTCTACGAACCTCCTACAATGAGCAGTTCTTC

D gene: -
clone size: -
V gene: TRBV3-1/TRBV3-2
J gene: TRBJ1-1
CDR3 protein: CASSPEGRPNTEAFF
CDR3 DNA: TGTGCCAGCAGCCCGGAGGGACGGCCGAACACTGAAGCTTTCTTT

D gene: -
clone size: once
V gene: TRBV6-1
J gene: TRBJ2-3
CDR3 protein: CASSEDGYYTQYF
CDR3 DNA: TGTGCCAGCAGTGAAGATGGGTACTATACGCAGTATTTT

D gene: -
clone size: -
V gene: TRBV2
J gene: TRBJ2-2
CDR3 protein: CASNRVVPGELFF
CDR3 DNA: TGTGCCAGCAACAGGGTAGTGCCCGGGGAGCTGTTTTTT

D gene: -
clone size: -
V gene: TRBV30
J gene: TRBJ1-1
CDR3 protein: CAWDRNTEAFF
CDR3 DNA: TGTGCCTGGGACAGGAACACTGAAGCTTTCTTT

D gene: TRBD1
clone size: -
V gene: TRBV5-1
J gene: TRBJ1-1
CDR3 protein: CASTDTGGGTEAFF
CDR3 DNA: TGCGCCAGCACCGATACAGGGGGAGGGACTGAAGCTTTCTTT

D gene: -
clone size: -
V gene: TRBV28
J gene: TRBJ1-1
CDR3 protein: CASSLPVNTEAFF
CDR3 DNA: TGTGCCAGCAGTTTACCCGTGAACACTGAAGCTTTCTTT

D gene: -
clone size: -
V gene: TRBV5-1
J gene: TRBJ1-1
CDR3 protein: CASAIGESTEAFF
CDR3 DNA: TGCGCCAGCGCTATAGGCGAATCCACTGAAGCTTTCTTT

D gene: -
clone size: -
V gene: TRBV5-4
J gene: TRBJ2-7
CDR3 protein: CASSLQGQSYEQYF
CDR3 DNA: TGTGCCAGCAGCCTACAAGGACAGTCCTACGAGCAGTACTTC

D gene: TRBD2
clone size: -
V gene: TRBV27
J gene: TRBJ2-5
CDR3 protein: CASSSTSGGQETQYF
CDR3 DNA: TGTGCCAGCTCCTCGACTAGCGGAGGCCAAGAGACCCAGTACTTC

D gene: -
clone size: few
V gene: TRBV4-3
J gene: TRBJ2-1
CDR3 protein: CASSQDRRYNEQFF
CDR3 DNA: TGCGCCAGCAGCCAAGATCGTCGGTACAATGAGCAGTTCTTC

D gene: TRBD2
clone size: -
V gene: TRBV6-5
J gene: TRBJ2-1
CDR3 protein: CASSSGTSTGDEQFF
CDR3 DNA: TGTGCCAGCAGTTCCGGGACTAGCACAGGGGATGAGCAGTTCTTC

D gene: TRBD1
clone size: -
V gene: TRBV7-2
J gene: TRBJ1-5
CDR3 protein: CASSLVETGPLNQPQHF
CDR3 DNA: TGTGCCAGCAGCTTAGTGGAGACAGGGCCCCTCAATCAGCCCCAGCATTTT

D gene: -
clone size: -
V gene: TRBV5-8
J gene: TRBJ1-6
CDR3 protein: CASSSWTYHLNSPLHF
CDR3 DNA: TGTGCCAGCAGCTCGTGGACGTATCATTTAAATTCACCCCTCCACTTT

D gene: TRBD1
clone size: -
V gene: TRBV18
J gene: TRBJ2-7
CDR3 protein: CASSPTGTVRHEQYF
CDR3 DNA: TGTGCCAGCTCACCAACCGGGACAGTACGCCACGAGCAGTACTTC

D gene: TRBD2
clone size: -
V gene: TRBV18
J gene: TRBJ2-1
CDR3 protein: CASSPPGLAGVNFNEQFF
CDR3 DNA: TGTGCCAGCTCACCACCGGGACTAGCGGGAGTCAATTTCAATGAGCAGTTCTTC

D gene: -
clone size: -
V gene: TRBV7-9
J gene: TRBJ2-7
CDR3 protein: CASSSNPDGLYEQYF
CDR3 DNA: TGTGCCAGCAGTTCAAACCCCGACGGGCTATACGAGCAGTACTTC

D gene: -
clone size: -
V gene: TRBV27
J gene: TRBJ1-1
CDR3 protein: CASSPVIYRADTEAFF
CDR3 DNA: TGTGCCAGCAGCCCCGTAATATATCGGGCGGACACTGAAGCTTTCTTT

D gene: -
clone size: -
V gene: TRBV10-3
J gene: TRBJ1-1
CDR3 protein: CAISDRARTEAFF
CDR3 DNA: TGTGCCATCAGTGACAGGGCTCGGACTGAAGCTTTCTTT

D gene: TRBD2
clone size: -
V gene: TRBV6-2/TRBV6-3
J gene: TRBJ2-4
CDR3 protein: CASSPGGASDIQYF
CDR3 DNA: TGTGCCAGCAGTCCCGGGGGGGCCTCAGACATTCAGTACTTC

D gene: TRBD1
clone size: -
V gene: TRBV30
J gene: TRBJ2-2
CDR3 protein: CAWSGTGHTGELFF
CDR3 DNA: TGTGCCTGGAGTGGGACAGGGCATACCGGGGAGCTGTTTTTT

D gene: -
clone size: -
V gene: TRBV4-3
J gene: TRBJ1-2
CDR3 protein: CASSQEGGGPSHYGYTF
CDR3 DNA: TGCGCCAGCAGCCAAGAAGGAGGAGGCCCATCTCACTATGGCTACACCTTC

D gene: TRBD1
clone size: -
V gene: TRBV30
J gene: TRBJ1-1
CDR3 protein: CAWTRTGGTEAFF
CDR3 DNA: TGTGCCTGGACCCGGACAGGGGGGACTGAAGCTTTCTTT

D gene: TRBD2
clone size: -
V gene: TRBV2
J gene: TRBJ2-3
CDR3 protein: CASSVRLAGVTDTQYF
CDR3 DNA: TGTGCCAGCAGTGTAAGGCTAGCGGGGGTCACAGATACGCAGTATTTT

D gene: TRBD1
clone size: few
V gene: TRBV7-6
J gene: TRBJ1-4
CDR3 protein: CASSSPGTGSEKLFF
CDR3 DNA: TGTGCCAGCAGCTCCCCCGGGACAGGGTCGGAAAAACTGTTTTTT

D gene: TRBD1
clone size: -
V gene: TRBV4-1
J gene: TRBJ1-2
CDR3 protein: CASSQRTGATNYGYTF
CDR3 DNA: TGCGCCAGCAGCCAAAGGACAGGTGCTACTAACTATGGCTACACCTTC

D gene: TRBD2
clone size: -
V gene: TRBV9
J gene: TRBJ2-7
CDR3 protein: CASSVSSGRRVYEQYF
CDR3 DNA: TGTGCCAGCAGCGTTTCAAGCGGGAGGCGTGTCTACGAGCAGTACTTC

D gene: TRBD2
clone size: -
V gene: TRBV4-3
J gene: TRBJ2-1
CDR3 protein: CASSPQRGREQFF
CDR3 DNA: TGCGCCAGCAGCCCTCAGCGGGGGCGTGAGCAGTTCTTC

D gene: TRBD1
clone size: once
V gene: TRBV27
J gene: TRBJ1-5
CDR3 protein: CASSTSGGGRNQPQHF
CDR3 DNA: TGTGCCAGCAGTACCTCAGGGGGAGGTCGCAATCAGCCCCAGCATTTT

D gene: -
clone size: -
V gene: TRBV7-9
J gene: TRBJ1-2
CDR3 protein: CASSLVESYNYGYTF
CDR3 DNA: TGTGCCAGCAGCTTAGTTGAGTCCTATAACTATGGCTACACCTTC

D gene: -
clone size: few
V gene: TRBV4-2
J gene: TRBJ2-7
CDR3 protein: CASSSAGADYEQYF
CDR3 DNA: TGTGCCAGCAGCTCCGCCGGGGCCGACTACGAGCAGTACTTC

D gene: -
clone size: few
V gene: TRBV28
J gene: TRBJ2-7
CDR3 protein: CASRPLRGLAYEQYF
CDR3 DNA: TGTGCCAGCAGGCCTCTCCGGGGGCTAGCCTACGAGCAGTACTTC

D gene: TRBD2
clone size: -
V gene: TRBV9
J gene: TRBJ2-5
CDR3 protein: CASSVLAASETQYF
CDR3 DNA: TGTGCCAGCAGCGTACTAGCGGCCTCGGAGACCCAGTACTTC

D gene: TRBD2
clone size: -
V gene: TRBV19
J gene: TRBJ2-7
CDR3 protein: CASSPTMGGAYEQYF
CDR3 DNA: TGTGCCAGTAGTCCCACAATGGGAGGGGCCTACGAGCAGTACTTC

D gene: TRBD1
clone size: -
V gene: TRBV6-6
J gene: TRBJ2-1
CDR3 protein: CASSWDSTYNEQFF
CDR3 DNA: TGTGCCAGCAGTTGGGACAGTACCTACAATGAGCAGTTCTTC

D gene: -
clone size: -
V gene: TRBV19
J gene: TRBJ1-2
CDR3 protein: CASSIGQHGYTF
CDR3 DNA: TGTGCCAGTAGTATCGGACAGCATGGCTACACCTTC

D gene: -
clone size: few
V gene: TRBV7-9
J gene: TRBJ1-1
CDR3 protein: CASSFEGVKNTEAFF
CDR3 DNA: TGTGCCAGCAGCTTCGAAGGGGTTAAGAACACTGAAGCTTTCTTT

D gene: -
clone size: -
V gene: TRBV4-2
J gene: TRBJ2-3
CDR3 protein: CASSQDGSVGTDTQYF
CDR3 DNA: TGTGCCAGCAGCCAAGACGGTAGCGTGGGCACAGATACGCAGTATTTT

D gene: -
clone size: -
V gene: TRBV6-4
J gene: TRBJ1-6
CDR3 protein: CASSDQGMGSPLHF
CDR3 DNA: TGTGCCAGCAGTGACCAGGGAATGGGTTCACCCCTCCACTTT

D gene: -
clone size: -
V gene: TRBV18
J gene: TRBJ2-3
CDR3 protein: CASSLTSLVTDTQYF
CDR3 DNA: TGTGCCAGCTCACTAACTAGTTTAGTCACAGATACGCAGTATTTT

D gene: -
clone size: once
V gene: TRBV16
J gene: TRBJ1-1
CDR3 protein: CASSALGGSSTEAFF
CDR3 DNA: TGTGCCAGCAGCGCCCTTGGAGGGTCGAGCACTGAAGCTTTCTTT